This passage covers 24 T cell receptor beta chains from one sample sequenced in a study of identifying expanded T cells in peripheral blood. Sequenced by immunoSEQ multiplex PCR; TCRdb stores in-frame clones only, minus some. The sample has approximately 63,000 clones, about 90% seen once; the top ten hold just over 4.5%. Sequencing was performed on blood. These receptors originate from a person aged 18 to 70 in good health.

This rearrangement joins TRBV7-3 to TRBJ2-1; D may correspond to TRBD1 or TRBD2 (7 bases each). Germline-derived CDR1 and CDR2 are SGHTA and FQGTGA. The V end lost 3 bases, the J end lost 4 bases, and 13 bases lay between the germline ends. The CDR3 covers 15 residues. The CDR3 region has the DNA TGTGCCAGCAGCTTTGACAGGGAGGGATACAATGAGCAGTTCTTC. Translating gives CASSFDREGYNEQFF.

V usage is TRBV7-9 and J usage is TRBJ1-2, with 8 bases lining up with TRBD1. The CDR3 sequence is 16 residues long. Germline values: CDR1 SEHNR, CDR2 FQNEAQ (reference sequence). With 2 bases clipped from V and 3 bases from J, the junction kept 8 bases outside the gene matches. This CDR3 reads CASSLNQGAVDYGYTF. DNA of the CDR3: TGTGCCAGCAGCTTAAACCAGGGGGCCGTTGACTATGGCTACACCTTC.

Details on this clone: One junction end disagrees with the germline gene, perhaps due to a read error. The CDR3 region has the DNA TGTGCCAGCACTTTACGGAACAGGAACCATGGCTACACCTTC. This codes for CASTLRNRNHGYTF. V usage is TRBV28 and J usage is TRBJ1-2; possible D gene TRBD1, 5 bases. The CDR3 contains 14 residues. From germline, CDR1 is MDHEN and CDR2 SYDVKM.

The chain combines TRBV7-2 with TRBJ2-5, with D hard to call. Deletions cut 3 bases from V and 6 bases from J, with 8 bases between. The germline V gene has CDR1 SGHTA and CDR2 FQGNSA. The CDR3 covers 12 residues. CDR3 in amino acids: CASSLMEKTQYF. CDR3 sequence (DNA): TGTGCCAGCAGCTTGATGGAGAAGACCCAGTACTTC.

This chain links TRBV9 with TRBJ1-2; unclear D gene. In germline, CDR1 is SGDLS, CDR2 YYNGEE. Trimming took 3 bases from V and 8 from J, leaving 14 bases between them. This CDR3 spans 13 amino acids. The DNA for the CDR3 is TGTGCCAGCAGCGCCATCAACCCGGCAGGCTACACCTTC. Translated, it gives CASSAINPAGYTF.

The chain carries TRBV7-3 and TRBJ1-3; D perhaps matches TRBD1 (5 bases). V lost 5 bases and J lost 2, with 10 bases in between. Germline loops: CDR1 SGHTA, CDR2 FQGTGA. The CDR3 is 14 residues long. DNA of the CDR3: TGTGCCAGCAGCCCTACGGGGGCTGGAAACACCATATATTTT. It yields the protein CASSPTGAGNTIYF.

The chain has TRBV18 and TRBJ1-1; 10 bases map to TRBD1. The CDR3 contains 15 residues. From germline, CDR1 is KGHSH and CDR2 LQKENI. With 3 bases clipped from V and 1 base from J, the junction kept 2 bases outside the gene matches. CDR3 in DNA: TGTGCCAGCTCACCTCGACAGGGGGCGAACACTGAAGCTTTCTTT. Its translation: CASSPRQGANTEAFF.

The V gene is TRBV10-3, the J gene TRBJ1-3; D call uncertain. The V gene's germline CDR1 is ENHRY and CDR2 SYGVKD. The CDR3 loop spans 15 amino acids. Trimming took 5 bases from V and 0 from J, leaving 11 bases between them. In DNA form, the CDR3 reads TGTGCCATCAGTATTACAGAGAGCTCTGGAAACACCATATATTTT. Amino acid sequence: CAISITESSGNTIYF.

The genes are TRBV18 and TRBJ2-3; the match to TRBD1 covers 7 bases. CDR1 and CDR2 (germline): KGHSH, LQKENI. With V trimmed by 5 bases and J by 3 bases, 14 bases remained unmatched. The CDR3 sequence is 17 residues long. CDR3 nucleotides: TGTGCCAGCTCAACCGCCCCTCAGACAGGGTTGACAGATACGCAGTATTTT. It translates to CASSTAPQTGLTDTQYF.

This clone is a singleton in its sample. The genes are TRBV4-1 and TRBJ1-2; D remains ambiguous. The germline CDR1 and CDR2 sequences are MGHRA and YSYEKL. The CDR3 covers 14 residues. Deletions cut 0 bases from V and 5 bases from J, with 10 bases between. CDR3 bases: TGCGCCAGCAGCCAAGAAATCTCCGTTTATGGCTACACCTTC. Translated, it gives CASSQEISVYGYTF.

This chain connects TRBV10-3 to TRBJ2-2, with D maybe TRBD2 (6 bases). CDR1 ENHRY and CDR2 SYGVKD come from the germline V gene. Trimming removed 10 bases at V and 3 bases at J, with 21 bases between. The CDR3 is made up of 16 amino acids. The CDR3 DNA is TGTGCCACAAAAACTGGGGGGTCAATTGACACCGGGGAGCTGTTTTTT. It yields the protein CATKTGGSIDTGELFF.

This chain joins TRBV5-1 and TRBJ2-1, with 8 bases that match TRBD2. The CDR3 totals 16 residues. Trimming at V came to 4 bases and at J to 4 bases, leaving 10 bases not matched to a gene. Germline CDR1 SGHRS, CDR2 YFSETQ. DNA of the CDR3: TGCGCCAGCAGCGAGCCGGGACTAGGGAAATACAATGAGCAGTTCTTC. This codes for CASSEPGLGKYNEQFF.

The chain is built from TRBV30 and TRBJ2-1, with TRBD2 matching 14 bases. Per germline, CDR1 GTSNPN and CDR2 SVGIG (reference sequence). The CDR3 is 14 amino acids. The junction had 5 bases not matched to a gene; V was cut back by 3 bases and J by 10 bases. CDR3 sequence reads: CAWRRGLAGAEQFF. The CDR3 region has the DNA TGTGCCTGGAGGCGGGGACTAGCGGGAGCCGAGCAGTTCTTC.

This chain links TRBV10-3 with TRBJ2-6, with TRBD1 matching 9 bases. The CDR3 is 20 residues long. Trimming at V came to 2 bases and at J to 0 bases, leaving 11 bases not matched to a gene. Germline-derived CDR1 and CDR2 are ENHRY and SYGVKD. CDR3 region: CAISERGQGHSFSGANVLTF. The DNA for the CDR3 is TGTGCCATCAGTGAGAGGGGACAGGGACACTCTTTCTCTGGGGCCAACGTCCTGACTTTC.

The chain uses TRBV19 and TRBJ2-3, with TRBD2 identical over 13 bases. Germline CDR1 reads LNHDA; CDR2 reads SQIVND (reference sequence). The trim removed 4 bases at V and 6 bases at J, leaving 7 bases unmatched. The CDR3 runs to 16 residues. The CDR3 nucleotides are TGTGCCAGTAGTACCCGACCGGGACTAGCGGGGGATACGCAGTATTTT. Its translation: CASSTRPGLAGDTQYF.

In its sample, this clone was seen a few times. This chain links TRBV5-1 with TRBJ2-5; no clear D gene. The CDR3 runs to 11 residues. V gave up 3 bases and J gave up 0 bases, with 0 bases separating them. The V gene's germline CDR1 is SGHRS and CDR2 YFSETQ. CDR3 in amino acids: CASSYQETQYF. For the CDR3, the DNA is TGCGCCAGCAGCTACCAAGAGACCCAGTACTTC.

The gene calls are TRBV6-1 and TRBJ2-3; D perhaps matches TRBD2 (5 bases). The CDR3 covers 16 residues. Per the germline V gene, CDR1 is MNHNS and CDR2 is SASEGT. The germline V and J ends were trimmed by 2 bases and 7 bases, with 19 bases remaining between them. The CDR3 DNA sequence: TGTGCCAGCAGTGAATTAAGGACGTCTAGCATACATACGCAGTATTTT. Protein product: CASSELRTSSIHTQYF.

The chain combines TRBV7-8 with TRBJ2-7; 13 nucleotides line up with TRBD2. The V and J ends lost 0 bases and 4 bases, in that order; junction bases with no gene match: 6. Germline loops: CDR1 SGHVS, CDR2 FQNEAQ. This CDR3 has 17 amino acids. The CDR3 here is CASSLARLAGGRYEQYF. The CDR3 DNA reads TGTGCCAGCAGCTTAGCCCGACTAGCGGGGGGCAGATACGAGCAGTACTTC.

This chain uses TRBV5-4 with TRBJ1-1; 7 bases align to TRBD1. The V gene's germline CDR1 is SGHNT and CDR2 YYREEE (reference sequence). The CDR3 is 15 residues long. Trimming cost V 2 bases and J 1 base; bases outside gene matches: 5. CDR3 bases: TGTGCCAGCAGCTTACCGGGACAGAGGAACACTGAAGCTTTCTTT. Translating it yields CASSLPGQRNTEAFF. The variable domain in full, with the rest retrieved from reference TRBV5-4 and TRBJ1-1, is ETGVTQSPTHLIKTRGQQVTLRCSSQSGHNTVSWYQQALGQGPQFIFQYYREEENGRGNFPPRFSGLQFPNYSSELNVNALELDDSALYLCASSLPGQRNTEAFFGQGTRLTVV.

The rearrangement joins TRBV9 to TRBJ1-4, with D uncertain. The V and J ends lost 1 base and 4 bases respectively, with 8 bases between them. This CDR3 is built from 14 residues. Germline V CDR1 and CDR2: SGDLS, YYNGEE. CDR3 region: CASSVRADNEKLFF. The CDR3 nucleotides read TGTGCCAGCAGCGTACGGGCGGATAATGAAAAACTGTTTTTT.

This chain joins TRBV5-1 and TRBJ2-7, with D hard to call. Germline V lookup: CDR1 SGHRS, CDR2 YFSETQ. This CDR3 region has 14 residues. V lost 1 base and J 4 bases, leaving 12 bases between the germline ends. CDR3 sequence: CASSLIRVGYEQYF. The CDR3, as DNA: TGCGCCAGCAGCTTGATCCGGGTGGGATACGAGCAGTACTTC.

The chain is built from TRBV28 and TRBJ2-3, with D unresolved. V lost 2 bases and J lost 4, with 16 bases in between. Germline V CDR1 and CDR2: MDHEN, SYDVKM. The CDR3 sequence is 16 residues long. This chain's CDR3 is CASSLPGPVSPDTQYF. The CDR3 region has the DNA TGTGCCAGCAGTTTACCGGGCCCAGTTTCCCCAGATACGCAGTATTTT.

The chain is built from TRBV20-1 and TRBJ2-1; a possible D gene is TRBD2 (6 bases). The CDR3 totals 11 residues. Per germline, CDR1 DFQATT and CDR2 SNEGSKA (reference sequence). The germline V and J ends were trimmed by 6 bases and 5 bases, with 8 bases remaining between them. The CDR3 DNA follows: TGCAGTGCCGGGACTGACAATGAGCAGTTCTTC. Its protein product is CSAGTDNEQFF.

V and J are TRBV6-1 and TRBJ2-7, with 10 bases matching TRBD1. The length of the CDR3 is 15 residues. The germline CDR1 and CDR2 sequences are MNHNS and SASEGT. The ends lost 4 bases at V and 3 bases at J; junction bases unmatched: 6. CDR3 protein: CASSAGTGVLYEQYF. For the CDR3, the DNA is TGTGCCAGCAGTGCCGGGACAGGGGTCCTCTACGAGCAGTACTTC.